Listed below are T cell receptor beta chains from one sample, sequenced in a study of technical replicates of blood from a few donors. TCRdb keeps only in-frame clones here, not all; method: immunoSEQ multiplex PCR. The repertoire holds 53,000 or so clones, with 80% to 95% as singletons. Sequencing was performed on PBMCs. Receptors originate from a human donor in good health. Some clones in this sample may be carry-over from other donors' samples. Both conserved end residues are part of each CDR3. The D gene is left open where the match is weak. Only part of the rows carry a size: once, few, many, or a class if the clone is expanded.

clone_size d_call j_call v_call cdr3_nt cdr3_aa
NA NA TRBJ2-3 TRBV7-2 TGTGCCAGCAGCTCTCCCGGCGGGGCGGCAGATACGCAGTATTTT CASSSPGGAADTQYF
NA NA TRBJ2-5 TRBV6-5 TGTGCCAGCAGTTACGGCTCAGGGTCGGAGACCCAGTACTTC CASSYGSGSETQYF
NA NA TRBJ2-5 TRBV7-9 TGTGCCAGCAGCTTTTCTCCGGGACCTAGGGGGTTAGAGACCCAGTACTTC CASSFSPGPRGLETQYF
few NA TRBJ2-6 TRBV30 TGTGCCTGGAGTGTAGGCGGTTCTGGGGCCAACGTCCTGACTTTC CAWSVGGSGANVLTF
NA TRBD2 TRBJ2-1 TRBV4-2 TGTGCCAGCAGCCAACGTGTGACTAGCGGGATGAATGAGCAGTTCTTC CASSQRVTSGMNEQFF
NA NA TRBJ1-1 TRBV13 TGTGCCAGCAGCTTAGTTTCTGTGTCCGCGAGTACTGAAGCTTTCTTT CASSLVSVSASTEAFF
NA NA TRBJ2-7 TRBV10-3 TGTGCCATCAGTGAACCGGGGGACCCCTCCTACGAGCAGTACTTC CAISEPGDPSYEQYF
NA NA TRBJ1-1 TRBV6-5 TGTGCCAGCAGTTACTCGGTCGGGTTGGGAGCTTTCTTT CASSYSVGLGAFF
NA TRBD2 TRBJ2-2 TRBV9 TGTGCCAGCAGCCCCCGCATGGACGGGGGGGCGGGCACCGGGGAGCTGTTTTTT CASSPRMDGGAGTGELFF
NA NA TRBJ2-3 TRBV5-5 TGTGCCAGCAGGGGGTGGGAGGCAGATACGCAGTATTTT CASRGWEADTQYF
NA NA TRBJ2-1 TRBV20-1 TGCAGTGCCCAGAGGGGGAAAGAGCAGTTCTTC CSAQRGKEQFF
NA TRBD1 TRBJ2-1 TRBV27 TGTGCCAGCAGTTCAGGACAGGGTACCTACAATGAGCAGTTCTTC CASSSGQGTYNEQFF
NA NA TRBJ1-4 TRBV7-2 TGTGCCAGCAGCTTGTCGAGGGAAAAACTGTTTTTT CASSLSREKLFF
NA NA TRBJ2-3 TRBV7-2 TGTGCCAGCAGCTCCCGGACTATCTCAGTAAGAGATACGCAGTATTTT CASSSRTISVRDTQYF
NA NA TRBJ1-2 TRBV7-8 TGTGCCAGCAGCTTTACCCAGGGGAACTATGGCTACACCTTC CASSFTQGNYGYTF
NA NA TRBJ2-7 TRBV15 TGTGCCACCAGCATCCAGGACACGACCTCCTACGAGCAGTACTTC CATSIQDTTSYEQYF
NA NA TRBJ1-4 TRBV7-6 TGTGCCAGCAGCTTAGTCCCCGGGGCAACTAATGAAAAACTGTTTTTT CASSLVPGATNEKLFF
NA TRBD1 TRBJ1-4 TRBV6-5 TGTGCCAGCAGAATAGGGGGCTCCGTTGAAAAACTGTTTTTT CASRIGGSVEKLFF
NA NA TRBJ2-7 TRBV4-3 TGCGCCAGCAGCTCGGACTCAGGTCTGGCCGCGCGCTCCTACGAGCAGTACTTC CASSSDSGLAARSYEQYF
NA NA TRBJ2-2 TRBV6-5 TGTGCCAGCAGTCAGGGGTCCGGGGAGCTGTTTTTT CASSQGSGELFF
NA NA TRBJ2-2 TRBV5-4 TGTGCCAGCAGCCCGACCGGGACAATGAACACCGGGGAGCTGTTTTTT CASSPTGTMNTGELFF
NA NA TRBJ2-5 TRBV7-6 TGTGCCAGCAGCGTCGAAGAGACCCAGTACTTC CASSVEETQYF
NA TRBD2 TRBJ2-2 TRBV4-2 TGTGCCAGCAGCCCCGGACTAGCGGGGGGGCCGGGCACCGGGGAGCTGTTTTTT CASSPGLAGGPGTGELFF
few TRBD1 TRBJ2-1 TRBV4-2 TGTGCCAGCAGCCAAGGGGCACCGGGACAGGGGGCGGATGAGCAGTTCTTC CASSQGAPGQGADEQFF
NA NA TRBJ1-3 TRBV15 TGTGCCACCAGCAGGTCCGGGAGACCGGGAAACACCATATATTTT CATSRSGRPGNTIYF
NA NA TRBJ2-7 TRBV4-3 TGCGCCAGCAGCCAAGATAAGGGGGAGAGCTCCTACGAGCAGTACTTC CASSQDKGESSYEQYF
NA TRBD1 TRBJ1-2 TRBV29-1 TGCAGCGTTGAAGGCAGGGGGCGGAACTATGGCTACACCTTC CSVEGRGRNYGYTF
NA NA TRBJ2-7 TRBV6-6 TGTGCCAGCAGGGGGGACTCGGGCAACTACGAGCAGTACTTC CASRGDSGNYEQYF
NA TRBD2 TRBJ2-7 TRBV13 TGTGCCAGCAGCTCCACCCTTAGCGGGGGGGCGTTCGAGCAGTACTTC CASSSTLSGGAFEQYF
NA NA TRBJ2-3 TRBV7-2 TGTGCCAGCAGCTTAGCGGGGCCGCAGTATTTT CASSLAGPQYF
NA NA TRBJ1-4 TRBV27 TGTGCCAGCAGTCAAACAGGGAATGAAAAACTGTTTTTT CASSQTGNEKLFF
NA TRBD1 TRBJ1-6 TRBV9 TGTGCCAGCAGCGTAGGGGGACAGGGGATTTCACCCCTCCACTTT CASSVGGQGISPLHF
NA TRBD2 TRBJ2-7 TRBV7-2 TGTGCCAGCAGCTTTCTAGCGGGGGCGAACTACGAGCAGTACTTC CASSFLAGANYEQYF
NA NA TRBJ1-4 TRBV11-3 TGTGCCAGCGGCCCTATTAACAGGGCAACTAATGAAAAACTGTTTTTT CASGPINRATNEKLFF
NA NA TRBJ2-7 TRBV5-6 TGTGCCAGCAGCTTGACAGGCTCCTACGAGCAGTACTTC CASSLTGSYEQYF